This T cell receptor (beta chain) was observed in a study of cytomegalovirus exposure and HLA in healthy donors. General observations from the study: Later on, analysis showed that most CMV-associated TCR beta chains appeared to be HLA-restricted. In terms of immune exposure information, only CMV serostatus was available.

With respect to this clone: Its antigen is currently unknown.

While unrecorded immune exposures were likely, the donors were nominally healthy when sampled. A multiplex PCR was run with 60 Vbeta primers and 13 Jbeta primers. Assay: immunoSEQ multiplex PCR; the TCRdb copy retains only in-frame clones and omits some. The table has 150,000 to 200,000 clones, about 77% seen once. Sequencing input: PBMCs. The source is a woman in her 30s in good health and CMV-seropositive.

The CDR3, as DNA: TGCAGCGTTGTGAGTAGCGGGAGGGCAGATACGCAGTATTTT. This sequence encodes CSVVSSGRADTQYF. The rearrangement joins TRBV29-1 to TRBJ2-3, with TRBD2 identical over 11 bases. The CDR3 sequence is 14 residues long. Germline loops: CDR1 SQVTM, CDR2 ANQGSEA. V was clipped by 4 bases and J by 4 bases; unmatched bases: 4.